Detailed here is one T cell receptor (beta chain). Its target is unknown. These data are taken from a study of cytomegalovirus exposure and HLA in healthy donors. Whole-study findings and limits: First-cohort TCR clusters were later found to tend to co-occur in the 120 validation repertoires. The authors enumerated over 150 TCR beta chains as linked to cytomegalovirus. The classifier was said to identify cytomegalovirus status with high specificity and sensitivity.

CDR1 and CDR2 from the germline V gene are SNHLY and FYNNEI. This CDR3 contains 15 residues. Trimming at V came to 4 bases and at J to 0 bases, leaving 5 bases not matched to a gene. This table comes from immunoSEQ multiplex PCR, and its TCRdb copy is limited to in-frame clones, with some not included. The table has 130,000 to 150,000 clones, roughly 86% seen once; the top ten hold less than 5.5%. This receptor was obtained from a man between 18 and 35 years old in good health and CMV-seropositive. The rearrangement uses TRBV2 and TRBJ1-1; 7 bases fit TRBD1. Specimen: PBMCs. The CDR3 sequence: CASSARDRMNTEAFF. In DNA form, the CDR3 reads TGTGCCAGCAGTGCCCGGGACAGAATGAACACTGAAGCTTTCTTT. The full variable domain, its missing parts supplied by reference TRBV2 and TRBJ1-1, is EPEVTQTPSHQVTQMGQEVILRCVPISNHLYFYWYRQILGQKVEFLVSFYNNEISEKSEIFDDQFSVERPDGSNFTLKIRSTKLEDSAMYFCASSARDRMNTEAFFGQGTRLTVV.